Shown below are 30 T cell receptor beta chains from a single sample sequenced in a study of cytomegalovirus exposure and HLA in healthy donors. Primers for the PCR totalled 60 Vbeta and 13 Jbeta. Produced via immunoSEQ multiplex PCR; TCRdb's table is partial and in-frame only. In the table there are about 190,000 clones, around nine tenths of which are singletons. Sequenced input: PBMCs. These receptors came from a woman between 18 and 29 years old in good health and CMV-seronegative.

J is TRBJ2-2 and V is TRBV7-2; the D gene is possibly TRBD1 (6 bases). The CDR3 extends over 18 amino acids. The germline V and J ends were trimmed by 5 bases and 6 bases, with 25 bases remaining between them. Germline values: CDR1 SGHTA, CDR2 FQGNSA. For the CDR3, the DNA is TGTGCCAGCAGCCTACTAAGCGGTATGCGTGGGGGCGCCGGGGAGCTGTTTTTT. Translation gives CASSLLSGMRGGAGELFF. Full variable domain (missing parts from reference TRBV7-2 and TRBJ2-2): GAGVSQSPSNKVTEKGKDVELRCDPISGHTALYWYRQSLGQGLEFLIYFQGNSAPDKSGLPSDRFSAERTGGSVSTLTIQRTQQEDSAVYLCASSLLSGMRGGAGELFFGEGSRLTVL.

The chain links TRBV4-1 to TRBJ2-6; 7 nucleotides line up with TRBD2. CDR1 is MGHRA and CDR2 is YSYEKL in the germline V gene. The CDR3 consists of 17 residues. The junction had 10 bases not matched to a gene; V was cut back by 4 bases and J by 4 bases. The CDR3 DNA reads as TGCGCCAGCAGCCCGGCCGGGGGAGGGAACGGGGCCAACGTCCTGACTTTC. Amino acids: CASSPAGGGNGANVLTF.

The gene calls are TRBV4-2 and TRBJ2-7; the match to TRBD2 covers 7 bases. Germline V gene lookup returns CDR1 LGHNA and CDR2 YNFKEQ. Trimming removed 1 base from V and 3 bases from J; junction bases left unmatched: 12. This CDR3 has 17 residues. This CDR3 is CASSQGPFVGGGYEQYF. The CDR3, as DNA: TGTGCCAGCAGCCAAGGACCTTTCGTGGGCGGGGGCTACGAGCAGTACTTC.

The genes are TRBV9 and TRBJ2-4; D might be TRBD1 (7 bases). CDR1 is SGDLS and CDR2 is YYNGEE in the germline V gene. The CDR3 has 15 amino acids. V lost 2 bases and J 8 bases, leaving 17 bases between the germline ends. This CDR3 is CASSVGQARGYIQYF. CDR3 coding DNA: TGTGCCAGCAGCGTCGGACAGGCCCGGGGGTACATTCAGTACTTC.

The chain is built from TRBV19 and TRBJ2-1, with 11 bases identical to TRBD2. Germline V CDR1 and CDR2: LNHDA, SQIVND (reference sequence). CDR3 length equals 16 residues. J gave up 8 bases and V 6 bases, and 12 bases lay outside the gene matches. The CDR3: CASSPAGTSGAYEQFF. Written as DNA, the CDR3 is TGTGCCAGTAGCCCCGCCGGGACTAGCGGAGCCTATGAGCAGTTCTTC.

The rearrangement links TRBV5-1 to TRBJ2-7; 9 bases line up with TRBD1. This CDR3 has 15 residues. Germline CDR1 SGHRS, CDR2 YFSETQ. V shed 4 bases, J shed 3 bases, and the junction held 8 bases outside the gene matches. The CDR3 DNA sequence: TGCGCCAGCAGCAGAGGACAGGGGAAGAACTACGAGCAGTACTTC. This sequence encodes CASSRGQGKNYEQYF.

The chain joins TRBV7-9 to TRBJ2-7; D possibly corresponds to TRBD2 (5 bases). Deletions cut 1 base from V and 4 bases from J, with 14 bases between. The CDR3 contains 15 residues. CDR1 is SEHNR and CDR2 is FQNEAQ in the germline V gene (reference sequence). CDR3 DNA sequence: TGTGCCAGCAGCTTAGACAGTTCGGGGAAGTACGAGCAGTACTTC. Protein product: CASSLDSSGKYEQYF.

This clone came up a few times. The V call is TRBV10-3, the J call TRBJ1-1; 8 positions agree with TRBD1. The CDR3 is 19 amino acids. CDR1 ENHRY and CDR2 SYGVKD come from the germline V gene. V was pared by 0 bases and J by 0 bases, with 12 bases of the junction left unmatched. CDR3 bases: TGTGCCATCAGTGAGTCGTTTCCGACAGGGGCAATGGTGAACACTGAAGCTTTCTTT. It translates to CAISESFPTGAMVNTEAFF.

The rearrangement joins TRBV6-6 to TRBJ1-1; D is perhaps TRBD1 (5 bases). Trimming removed 11 bases from V and 7 bases from J, with 20 bases in between. This CDR3 is built from 13 residues. CDR1 and CDR2 (germline): MNHNY, SVGAGI (reference sequence). For the CDR3, the DNA is TGTGCCGGCGGGGCCAGGCCAAACCGTGAAGCTTTCTTT. Protein product: CAGGARPNREAFF.

The genes are TRBV6-6 and TRBJ1-5; D remains ambiguous. This CDR3 region has 14 residues. CDR1 is MNHNY and CDR2 is SVGAGI in the germline V gene (reference sequence). Trimming took 0 bases from V and 5 from J, leaving 8 bases between them. The CDR3 DNA is TGTGCCAGCAGTTACTCAGCAGGTTATCAGCCCCAGCATTTT. Protein sequence: CASSYSAGYQPQHF.

A remark on this clone: Mismatch with germline at one junction end may stem from a read error. This chain uses TRBV28 with TRBJ1-5; 9 bases align to TRBD1. CDR3 length equals 14 residues. Germline V gene data show CDR1 as MDHEN and CDR2 as SYDVKM. This CDR3 reads CASSPGQGNQPQHF. DNA for the CDR3: TGTGCCAGCAGCCCGGGACAGGGCAACCAGCCCCAGCATTTT.

The chain recombines TRBV28 with TRBJ2-7, with a tentative D call TRBD1 (6 bases). Trimming shortened V by 5 bases and J by 4 bases, and 15 bases separated the two germline ends. Germline CDR1 and CDR2: MDHEN and SYDVKM. The CDR3 loop spans 14 amino acids. As DNA, the CDR3 is TGTGCCAGCAGTGTCGAGGGCAGGGGATACGAGCAGTACTTC. This translates into CASSVEGRGYEQYF.

The chain combines TRBV5-1 with TRBJ2-1; 12 nucleotides match TRBD1. J gave up 7 bases and V 0 bases, and 2 bases lay outside the gene matches. CDR3 size: 15 residues. Germline CDR1 is SGHRS and CDR2 is YFSETQ. Here the CDR3 reads CASSLVGQGANEQFF. Here the CDR3 DNA reads TGCGCCAGCAGCTTGGTGGGACAGGGGGCAAATGAGCAGTTCTTC.

The chain links TRBV7-9 to TRBJ2-7; 7 bases align to TRBD1. This CDR3 comprises 13 residues. With 3 bases clipped from V and 3 bases from J, the junction kept 2 bases outside the gene matches. Germline CDR1 is SEHNR and CDR2 is FQNEAQ (reference sequence). Here the CDR3 DNA reads TGTGCCAGCAGCTTGAACAGGGGCTACGAGCAGTACTTC. Protein: CASSLNRGYEQYF. Complete variable domain (other parts from reference TRBV7-9 and TRBJ2-7): DTGVSQNPRHKITKRGQNVTFRCDPISEHNRLYWYRQTLGQGPEFLTYFQNEAQLEKSRLLSDRFSAERPKGSFSTLEIQRTEQGDSAMYLCASSLNRGYEQYFGPGTRLTVT.

The rearrangement uses TRBV11-3 and TRBJ2-1, with 12 nucleotides matching TRBD2. This CDR3 has 16 amino acids. CDR1 is SGHNT, CDR2 YENEEA, per germline. Unmatched junction bases numbered 8, after V lost 3 bases and J lost 8 bases. This CDR3 is CASSLATSGRLHEQFF. The CDR3, as DNA: TGTGCCAGCAGCTTGGCCACTAGCGGGAGGCTCCATGAGCAGTTCTTC.

V and J are TRBV15 and TRBJ1-4; 8 bases line up with TRBD1. From germline, CDR1 is LNHNV and CDR2 YYDKDF (reference sequence). The CDR3 consists of 14 residues. V lost 1 base to trimming and J lost 8 bases; unmatched junction nucleotides: 3. CDR3: CATSRAGQGEKLFF. CDR3 DNA sequence: TGTGCCACCAGCAGAGCCGGACAGGGAGAAAAACTGTTTTTT.

The rearrangement links TRBV6-4 to TRBJ1-5; 7 bases match TRBD1. In germline, CDR1 is MRHNA, CDR2 SNTAGT. Trimming removed 5 bases from V and 4 bases from J; junction bases left unmatched: 11. The CDR3 extends over 16 amino acids. The CDR3 DNA reads TGTGCCAGCAGTAACCCCCAGGGGGGAACGAATCAGCCCCAGCATTTT. It encodes CASSNPQGGTNQPQHF.

This chain links TRBV11-2 with TRBJ2-1, with TRBD2 matching 8 bases. Germline loops: CDR1 SGHAT, CDR2 FQNNGV. The CDR3 has 17 amino acids. Losses at the gene ends were 5 bases for V and 0 bases for J; bases not matched to a gene: 9. CDR3: CASSTVSGESSYNEQFF. CDR3 DNA: TGTGCCAGCAGCACGGTTAGCGGGGAAAGCTCCTACAATGAGCAGTTCTTC.

V and J are TRBV4-1 and TRBJ2-5, with D maybe TRBD1 (6 bases). The end of the DNA aligns better with TRBJ2-7, so the J call may be wrong. The CDR3 has 15 residues. Germline V gene sequence: CDR1 MGHRA, CDR2 YSYEKL. The DNA of the CDR3 is TGCGCCAGCAGCCAAGAGGGACACCCCACCTACGAGCAGTACTTC. It translates to CASSQEGHPTYEQYF.

Concerning this clone: Mismatch with germline at one junction end may stem from a read error. The rearrangement links TRBV10-3 to TRBJ1-2; a possible D gene is TRBD1 (6 bases). Germline V gene lookup returns CDR1 ENHRY and CDR2 SYGVKD. The CDR3 is 13 amino acids. The CDR3 sequence is CATSGLGANGYTF. The CDR3, as DNA: TGTGCCACCAGTGGCCTGGGGGCCAATGGCTACACCTTC.

This clone has only a few counts. This chain uses TRBV5-6 with TRBJ2-7; possibly TRBD1 for D (6 bases). Germline CDR1 and CDR2: SGHDT and YYEEEE. The CDR3 consists of 18 residues. Trimming took off 3 bases at V and 3 bases at J, with 25 bases between the two ends. CDR3 amino acids: CASSSWTVARVPIYEQYF. DNA for the CDR3: TGTGCCAGCAGCTCCTGGACAGTCGCCCGAGTACCAATCTACGAGCAGTACTTC.

The chain employs TRBV28 and TRBJ2-7; 8 bases map to TRBD2. The germline CDR1 and CDR2 sequences are MDHEN and SYDVKM. The CDR3 has 17 residues. V lost 3 bases and J lost 2; bases outside the gene matches: 12. The DNA of the CDR3 is TGTGCCAGCAGTTTTGCCCCTGGGCGGGGGGCCCCCTACGAGCAGTACTTC. Residues: CASSFAPGRGAPYEQYF.

The chain joins TRBV27 to TRBJ2-7; perhaps TRBD1 as D (6 bases). The ends were cut back, 0 bases at V and 2 bases at J, with 11 bases in the middle. The germline gives CDR1 MNHEY, CDR2 SMNVEV (reference sequence). The CDR3 runs to 15 residues. The CDR3 is CASSLSAGDPYEQYF. CDR3 nucleotides: TGTGCCAGCAGTTTATCGGCAGGGGACCCCTACGAGCAGTACTTC.

The chain employs TRBV7-9 and TRBJ2-5, with TRBD2 as a possible D gene (6 bases). CDR1 is SEHNR, CDR2 FQNEAQ, per germline (reference sequence). The CDR3 length is 13 residues. Trimming removed 3 bases from V and 4 bases from J, with 9 bases in between. CDR3 sequence (DNA): TGTGCCAGCAGCTTGGCGGGGTCAGAGACCCAGTACTTC. It yields the protein CASSLAGSETQYF.

The J gene is TRBJ2-3, the V gene TRBV5-1; D unresolved. Germline V CDR1 and CDR2: SGHRS, YFSETQ. This CDR3 is built from 14 residues. V was shortened by 1 base and J by 2 bases, with 8 bases between the two germline ends. CDR3 in amino acids: CASSLNMATDTQYF. The CDR3 nucleotides read TGCGCCAGCAGCTTGAATATGGCCACAGATACGCAGTATTTT.

This clone showed up just a few times. V gene TRBV10-3 combines with J gene TRBJ1-1; no clear D gene. CDR3 length: 13 amino acids. The V and J ends lost 0 bases and 6 bases respectively, with 8 bases between them. Germline assignment: CDR1 ENHRY and CDR2 SYGVKD. The CDR3 bases are TGTGCCATCAGTGAGTCCCTATCCGCTGAAGCTTTCTTT. It is translated as CAISESLSAEAFF.

For this clone: Relative to the germline gene, one junction end is altered; a read error may explain this. V and J are TRBV7-9 and TRBJ1-2; D unresolved. CDR1 is SEHNR and CDR2 is FQNEAQ in the germline V gene (reference sequence). The CDR3 contains 16 residues. This CDR3 is CSSSLALLRSVDGYTF. The CDR3 coding sequence is TGTTCCAGCAGCTTAGCGCTTCTGAGGTCAGTTGATGGCTACACCTTC. The whole variable domain, filled in from reference TRBV7-9 and TRBJ1-2, reads DTGVSQNPRHKITKRGQNVTFRCDPISEHNRLYWYRQTLGQGPEFLTYFQNEAQLEKSRLLSDRFSAERPKGSFSTLEIQRTEQGDSAMYLCSSSLALLRSVDGYTFGSGTRLTVV.

The J gene is TRBJ1-1, the V gene TRBV6-5, with a tentative D call TRBD1 (5 bases). The CDR3 has 16 amino acids. The V gene's germline CDR1 is MNHEY and CDR2 SVGAGI. V was trimmed by 0 bases and J by 0 bases, leaving 11 bases between them. The CDR3: CASSYSMTAMNTEAFF. DNA of the CDR3: TGTGCCAGCAGTTACTCGATGACAGCCATGAACACTGAAGCTTTCTTT.

This clone was seen once. The chain couples TRBV11-2 to TRBJ2-2, with 7 bases lining up with TRBD2. Germline lookup yields CDR1 SGHAT and CDR2 FQNNGV. Trimming cost V 5 bases and J 6 bases; bases outside gene matches: 12. The CDR3 has 16 residues. CDR3 bases: TGTGCCAGCAGCCCGCTCTATAGAGGGAGGGCCGGGGAGCTGTTTTTT. The encoded protein is CASSPLYRGRAGELFF.

The CDR3 nucleotides are TGTGCCAGCAGTTTATCGGGGGGCAATCAGCCCCAGCATTTT. Translation gives CASSLSGGNQPQHF. The J gene is TRBJ1-5, the V gene TRBV28, with a weak D call TRBD1 (5 bases). The CDR3 runs 14 residues. Germline-derived CDR1 and CDR2 are MDHEN and SYDVKM. Between the trimmed V and J ends, which lost 1 base and 2 bases, there was a span of 6 bases.